These 10 T cell receptor beta chains were sequenced from one sample in a study of blood T cells in healthy people across ages. Alongside a J-beta primer mix, a sample-barcoded 5' primer served in a second PCR lasting about 6 to 11 cycles. Via MiXCR, TCRdb re-called the 5' RACE reads, giving one row per CDR3 protein. The data hold some 940,000 distinct CDR3 sequences, with roughly 29% observed a single time. This same sample was also part of a study on T cells of mothers and their children.

Source material: blood. These receptors all stem from a woman between 35 and 50 years old in good health.

The chain couples TRBV5-1 to TRBJ1-4; TRBD1 aligns across 7 bases. Germline V gene sequence: CDR1 SGHRS, CDR2 YFSETQ. Losses at the gene ends were 3 bases for V and 4 bases for J; bases not matched to a gene: 6. This CDR3 has 15 amino acids. The CDR3 DNA is TGCGCCAGCAGCTGGGGGGACAGCCTTAATGAAAAACTGTTTTTT. It specifies CASSWGDSLNEKLFF.

Details on this clonotype: Being one base from a much bigger clone, this may be a read error. V and J are TRBV7-3 and TRBJ1-2; tentative D call: TRBD1 (6 bases). The CDR3 runs 15 residues. The germline V gene encodes CDR1 SGHTA and CDR2 FQGTGA. V was pared by 5 bases and J by 5 bases, with 18 bases between. The CDR3 region is CASSLGRGSGYGYTF. CDR3 nucleotide sequence: TGTGCCAGCAGCCTCGGTAGGGGGTCGGGGTATGGCTACACCTTC.

The V and J genes are TRBV30 and TRBJ2-7; D not certain. Germline V gene sequence: CDR1 GTSNPN, CDR2 SVGIG (reference sequence). Trimming cost V 4 bases and J 3 bases, with 7 bases left between them. The CDR3 is 11 residues long. Here the CDR3 reads CAWNNFYEQYF. CDR3 bases: TGTGCCTGGAACAATTTCTACGAGCAGTACTTC. Filled out from reference TRBV30 and TRBJ2-7, the complete variable domain reads SQTIHQWPATLVQPVGSPLSLECTVEGTSNPNLYWYRQAAGRGLQLLFYSVGIGQISSEVPQNLSASRPQDRQFILSSKKLLLSDSGFYLCAWNNFYEQYFGPGTRLTVT.

With respect to this clonotype: One junction end disagrees with the germline gene, perhaps due to a read error. The chain carries TRBV5-1 and TRBJ2-5; D gene unclear. Germline values: CDR1 SGHRS, CDR2 YFSETQ. This CDR3 spans 11 amino acids. CDR3 protein: CASSLVETRYF. For the CDR3, the DNA is TGCGCCAGCAGCTTGGTAGAGACCCGGTACTTC.

This clonotype was detected only a few times. The chain employs TRBV5-1 and TRBJ2-7; 9 bases line up with TRBD1. From germline, CDR1 is SGHRS and CDR2 YFSETQ. Trimming cost V 4 bases and J 6 bases; bases outside gene matches: 8. This CDR3 contains 14 residues. The CDR3 spells CASSPGTGRGEQYF. The CDR3 region has the DNA TGCGCCAGCAGCCCGGGGACAGGGCGCGGCGAGCAGTACTTC.

A few counts support this clonotype. The chain is built from TRBV28 and TRBJ2-7; 8 bases map to TRBD1. V was clipped by 5 bases and J by 3 bases; unmatched bases: 12. The length of the CDR3 is 16 residues. Germline CDR1 is MDHEN and CDR2 is SYDVKM. DNA of the CDR3: TGTGCCAGCAGTGAACGGACAGGGACCCTCAGCTACGAGCAGTACTTC. Amino acids: CASSERTGTLSYEQYF.

This clonotype has just a few counts. A much larger clone differs by one base, so this may be a read error. The chain uses TRBV28 and TRBJ2-1; 7 bases line up with TRBD1. Germline V gene lookup returns CDR1 MDHEN and CDR2 SYDVKM. The CDR3 is made up of 18 amino acids. Germline trimming cut 4 bases from V and 10 bases from J; bases unmatched to any gene: 22. In DNA, the CDR3 is TGTGCCAGCAGTTCCCCCACAGGGGCCTATCCCCCCTCCTACGAGCAGTTCTTC. It translates to CASSSPTGAYPPSYEQFF.

The rearrangement joins TRBV3-1 to TRBJ2-3, with 12 nucleotides matching TRBD2. Germline lookup yields CDR1 LGHDT and CDR2 YNNKEL (reference sequence). This CDR3 spans 15 amino acids. Trimming at V came to 3 bases and at J to 10 bases, leaving 8 bases not matched to a gene. The CDR3: CASSQGGLAGTAQYF. CDR3 nucleotides: TGTGCCAGCAGCCAGGGAGGACTAGCGGGGACCGCGCAGTATTTT.

This clonotype has at least ten counts. The J gene is TRBJ2-7, the V gene TRBV4-1; 11 bases match TRBD1. CDR3 size: 15 residues. Trimming removed 2 bases from V and 2 bases from J; junction bases left unmatched: 2. Germline V lookup: CDR1 MGHRA, CDR2 YSYEKL. The CDR3 reads CASSQPGQGAYEQYF. In nucleotides, the CDR3 is TGCGCCAGCAGCCAACCGGGACAGGGGGCCTACGAGCAGTACTTC.

This clonotype showed up just a few times. This sequence joins TRBV4-1 and TRBJ2-3; D is ambiguous. The CDR3 length is 15 residues. With 3 bases removed from V and 6 bases from J, the gap between germline ends came to 16 bases. Germline CDR1 is MGHRA and CDR2 is YSYEKL. The CDR3 loop reads CASSQGWFAADTQYF. CDR3 nucleotide sequence: TGCGCCAGCAGCCAGGGGTGGTTTGCGGCGGATACGCAGTATTTT.